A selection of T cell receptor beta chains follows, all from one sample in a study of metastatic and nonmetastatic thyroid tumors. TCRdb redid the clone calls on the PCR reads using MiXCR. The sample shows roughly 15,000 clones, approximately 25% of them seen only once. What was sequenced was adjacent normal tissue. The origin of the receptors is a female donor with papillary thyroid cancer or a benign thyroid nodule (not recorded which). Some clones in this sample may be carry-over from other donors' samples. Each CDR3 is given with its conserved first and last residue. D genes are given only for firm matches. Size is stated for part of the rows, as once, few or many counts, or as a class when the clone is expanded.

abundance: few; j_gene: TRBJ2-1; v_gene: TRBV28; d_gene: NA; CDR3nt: TGTGCCAGCAGTTTCGTACCTGGAGGGTTCAATGAGCAGTTCTTC; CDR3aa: CASSFVPGGFNEQFF
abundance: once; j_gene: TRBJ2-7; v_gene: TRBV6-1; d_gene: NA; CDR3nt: TGTGCCAGCAGTGAAGTGGGGACAGGGGGAGCGGGAGGGACCTACGAGCAGTACTTC; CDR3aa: CASSEVGTGGAGGTYEQYF
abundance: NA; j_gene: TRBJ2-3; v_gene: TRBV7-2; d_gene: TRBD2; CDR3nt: TGTGCCAGCAGCTACGACGGACTAGCGGGCTCACAAGGCACAGATACGCAGTATTTT; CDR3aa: CASSYDGLAGSQGTDTQYF
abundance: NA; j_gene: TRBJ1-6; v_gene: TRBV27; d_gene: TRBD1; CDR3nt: TGTGCCAGCAGTATCCTTACCGGGACAGGAGACTCACCCCTCCACTTT; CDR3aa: CASSILTGTGDSPLHF
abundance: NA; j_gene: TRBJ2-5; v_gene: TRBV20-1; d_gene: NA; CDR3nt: TGCAGTGCTAGAGATGCGGACACGGAGTACCAAGAGACCCAGTACTTC; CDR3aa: CSARDADTEYQETQYF
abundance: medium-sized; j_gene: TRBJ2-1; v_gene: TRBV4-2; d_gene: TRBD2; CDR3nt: TGTGCCAGCAGCCTTACTAGCGGGGGGGCGGCTGAGCAGTTCTTC; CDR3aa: CASSLTSGGAAEQFF
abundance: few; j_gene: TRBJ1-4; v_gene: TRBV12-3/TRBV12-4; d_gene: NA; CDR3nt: TGTGCCAGTCGACCTACAACTAATGAAAAACTGTTTTTT; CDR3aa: CASRPTTNEKLFF
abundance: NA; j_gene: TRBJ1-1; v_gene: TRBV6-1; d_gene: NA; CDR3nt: TGTGCCAGCAGCCGCATGGACGGGAACACTGAAGCTTTCTTT; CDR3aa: CASSRMDGNTEAFF
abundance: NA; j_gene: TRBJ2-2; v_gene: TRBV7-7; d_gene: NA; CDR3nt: TGTGCTAGCAGCTTACGGCTAAACACCGGGGAGCTGTTTTTT; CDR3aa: CASSLRLNTGELFF
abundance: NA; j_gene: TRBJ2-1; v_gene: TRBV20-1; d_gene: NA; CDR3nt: TGCAGTGCTAGGTGGGGGATCGATGATGAGCAGTTCTTC; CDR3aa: CSARWGIDDEQFF
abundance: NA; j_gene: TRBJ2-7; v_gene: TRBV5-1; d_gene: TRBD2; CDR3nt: TGCGCCAGCAGCTCGACTAGCGGGAGCTACGAGCAGTACTTC; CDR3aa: CASSSTSGSYEQYF
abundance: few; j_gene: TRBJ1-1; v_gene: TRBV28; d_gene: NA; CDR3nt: TGTGTCAGCAGTCATAAACCGGGGAACACTGAAGCTTTCTTT; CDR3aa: CVSSHKPGNTEAFF
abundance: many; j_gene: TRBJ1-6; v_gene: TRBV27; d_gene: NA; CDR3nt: TGTGCCAGCAGTTTCAACATGAATTCACCCCTCCACTTT; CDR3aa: CASSFNMNSPLHF
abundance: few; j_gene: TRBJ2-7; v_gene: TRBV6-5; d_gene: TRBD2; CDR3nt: TGTGCCAGCAGGCTGACTAGCGGGAGGGCCGGGGTGGAAGAGCAGTACTTC; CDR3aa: CASRLTSGRAGVEEQYF